The clone carrying this T cell receptor (beta chain) was recorded at least ten times. Construction of the TCR beta libraries employed iRepertoire HTBI primers in conjunction with Arm-PCR of CDR3 regions. TCRdb redid the calling of the multiplex PCR reads with MiXCR, one entry per CDR3 protein. The top ten clones hold about 15% of a sample with under 300,000 distinct CDR3 sequences, 18% of them seen once. The data originate from a study of regulatory T cells in long-lasting Graves disease. The time point: newly diagnosed GD, antithyroid drugs for less than 3 months. With RNA extracted from PBMCs as input, the TCR library was made. This CDR3 has 13 residues. CDR1 is DFQATT, CDR2 SNEGSKA, per germline (reference sequence). The germline V and J ends were trimmed by 5 bases and 3 bases, with 12 bases remaining between them. The same data also went into a second study, on T cells in Graves' hyperthyroidism and ophthalmopathy.

Sample: peripheral blood mononuclear cells (PBMCs), taken at new diagnosis, from a patient treated with antithyroid drugs. The sequence derives from a woman in her thirties with Graves disease. The V call is TRBV20-1, the J call TRBJ2-3; D may match TRBD1 or TRBD2 (7 bases each). The DNA of the CDR3 is TGCAGTGCTCAGGGGGAGGGTACAGATACGCAGTATTTT. Translated: CSAQGEGTDTQYF.